This paragraph reports one T cell receptor (beta chain). What it binds is unknown. The data are from a study of cytomegalovirus exposure and HLA in healthy donors. The germline V gene has CDR1 MDHEN and CDR2 SYDVKM. V shed 6 bases and J 8 bases; nucleotides not matched to a gene: 5. This CDR3 contains 13 residues. The donors gave bone marrow, and they were healthy. Amplification used 60 Vbeta primers and 13 Jbeta primers. The protocol was immunoSEQ multiplex PCR, while the TCRdb copy is restricted to in-frame clones and leaves out a portion. The data show 180,000 or so clones, around 80% seen once. General study points: A classifier reportedly called cytomegalovirus status with high sensitivity and specificity. Indistinguishable V segments, including TRBV6-2 and TRBV6-3, were excluded. Available immune exposure information was restricted to CMV serostatus only.

The sample taken for sequencing was PBMCs. The TCR was taken from a man aged 35 to 55 in good health and CMV-seronegative. V gene TRBV28 combines with J gene TRBJ2-7; TRBD1 matches 12 bases. The CDR3 spells CASRYRDRGQQYF. CDR3 nucleotides: TGTGCCAGCAGATACCGGGACAGGGGGCAGCAGTACTTC.